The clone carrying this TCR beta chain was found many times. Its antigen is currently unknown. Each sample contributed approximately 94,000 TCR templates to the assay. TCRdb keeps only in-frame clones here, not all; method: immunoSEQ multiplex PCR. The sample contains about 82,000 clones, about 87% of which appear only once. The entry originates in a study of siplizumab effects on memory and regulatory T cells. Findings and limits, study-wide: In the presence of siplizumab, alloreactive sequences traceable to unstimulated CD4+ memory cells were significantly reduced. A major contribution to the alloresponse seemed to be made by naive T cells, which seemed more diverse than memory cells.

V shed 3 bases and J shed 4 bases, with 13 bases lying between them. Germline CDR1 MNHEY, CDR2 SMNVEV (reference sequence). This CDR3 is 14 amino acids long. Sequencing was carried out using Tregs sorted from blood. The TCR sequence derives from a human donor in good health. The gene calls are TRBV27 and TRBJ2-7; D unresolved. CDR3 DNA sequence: TGTGCCAGCAGTTTCGGGCAGAACATTTACGAGCAGTACTTC. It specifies CASSFGQNIYEQYF.